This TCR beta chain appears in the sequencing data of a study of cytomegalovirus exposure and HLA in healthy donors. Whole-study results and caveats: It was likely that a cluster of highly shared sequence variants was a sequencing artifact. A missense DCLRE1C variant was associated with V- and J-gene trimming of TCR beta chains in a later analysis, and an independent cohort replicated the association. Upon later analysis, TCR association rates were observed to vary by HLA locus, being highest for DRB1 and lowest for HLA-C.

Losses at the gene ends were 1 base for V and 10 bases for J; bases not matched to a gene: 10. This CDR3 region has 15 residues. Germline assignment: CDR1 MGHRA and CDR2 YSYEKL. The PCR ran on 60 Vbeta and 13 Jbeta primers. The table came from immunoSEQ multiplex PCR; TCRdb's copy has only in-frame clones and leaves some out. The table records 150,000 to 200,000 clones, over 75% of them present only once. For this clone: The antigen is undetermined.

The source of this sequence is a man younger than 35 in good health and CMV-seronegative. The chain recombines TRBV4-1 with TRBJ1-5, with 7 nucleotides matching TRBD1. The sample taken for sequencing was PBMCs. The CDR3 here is CASSQVTGVRYPQHF. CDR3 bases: TGCGCCAGCAGCCAAGTCACAGGGGTGAGATATCCCCAGCATTTT.